Sequencing of this T cell receptor beta chain was carried out in a study of metastatic and nonmetastatic thyroid tumors. In the study overall: Repertoire comparisons spanned blood and tumor or nodule tissue from malignant and benign thyroid patients.

Whole-study results and caveats: Compared with benign nodules, malignant thyroid tumors were reported to have significantly higher TCR beta diversity in both blood and tumor.

This clone has a handful of counts. Antigen specificity is unknown. Original processing notes: It was from CDR3 differences across clinicopathological groups that a distant-metastasis classifier for papillary thyroid cancer was built. TCRdb re-clonotyped the PCR reads via MiXCR. Here the V and J calls rest on TCRdb's processing, not on the authors' analysis. Of tens of thousands of clones detected, 20% to 30% appear once; the ten largest clones hold about a sixth. Not a single patient had been given any form of treatment at any point before undergoing thyroid surgery. The CDR3 length is 16 residues. V gave up 7 bases and J gave up 6 bases; unmatched junction bases: 14.

The chain links TRBV12-3 or TRBV12-4 to TRBJ2-1; 8 bases align to TRBD2. The specimen sequenced was blood. This clonotype was obtained from a male donor with papillary thyroid cancer or a benign thyroid nodule (not recorded which). Some clones in this sample may be carry-over from other donors' samples. In DNA, the CDR3 is TGTGCCAGCACCCTTCGTCGAGCGGGAGTCTCCAATGAGCAGTTCTTC. This codes for CASTLRRAGVSNEQFF.